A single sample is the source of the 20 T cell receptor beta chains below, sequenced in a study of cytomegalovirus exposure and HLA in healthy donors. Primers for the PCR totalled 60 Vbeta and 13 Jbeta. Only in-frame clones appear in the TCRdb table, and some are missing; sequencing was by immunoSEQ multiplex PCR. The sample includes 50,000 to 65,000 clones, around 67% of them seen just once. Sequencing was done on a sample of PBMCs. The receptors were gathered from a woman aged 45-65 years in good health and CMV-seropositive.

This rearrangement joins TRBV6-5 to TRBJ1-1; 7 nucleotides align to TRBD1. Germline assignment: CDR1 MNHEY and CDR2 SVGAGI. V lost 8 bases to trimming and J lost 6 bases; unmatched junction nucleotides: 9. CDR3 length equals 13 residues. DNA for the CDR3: TGTGCCAGCCGAGCGACAGGGAGTTCTGAAGCTTTCTTT. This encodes CASRATGSSEAFF.

The CDR3 loop is CASSPAGRPEQYF. CDR3 nucleotides: TGTGCCAGCAGCCCTGCCGGGAGGCCCGAGCAGTACTTC. The chain couples TRBV7-3 to TRBJ2-7; 7 bases align to TRBD2. Germline CDR1 SGHTA, CDR2 FQGTGA. Unmatched junction bases numbered 7, after V lost 5 bases and J lost 6 bases. The CDR3 has 13 amino acids.

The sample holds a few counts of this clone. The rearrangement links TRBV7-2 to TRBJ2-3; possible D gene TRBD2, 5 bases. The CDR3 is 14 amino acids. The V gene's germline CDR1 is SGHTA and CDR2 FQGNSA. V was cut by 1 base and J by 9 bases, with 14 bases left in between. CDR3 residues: CASSLDSSMLTQYF. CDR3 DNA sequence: TGTGCCAGCAGCTTAGACTCTAGCATGTTGACGCAGTATTTT.

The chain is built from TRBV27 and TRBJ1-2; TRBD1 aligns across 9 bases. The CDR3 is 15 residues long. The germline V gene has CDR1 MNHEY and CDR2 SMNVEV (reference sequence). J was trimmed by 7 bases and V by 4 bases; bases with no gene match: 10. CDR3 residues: CASSSQDRGRSGYTF. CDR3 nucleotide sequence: TGTGCCAGCAGTTCCCAGGACAGGGGACGGAGTGGCTACACCTTC.

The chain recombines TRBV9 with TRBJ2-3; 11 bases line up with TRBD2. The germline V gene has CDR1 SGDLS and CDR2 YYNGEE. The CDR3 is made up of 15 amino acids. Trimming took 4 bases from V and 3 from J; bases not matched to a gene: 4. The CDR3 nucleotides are TGTGCCAGCAGCTCTCGACTAGCGGGGACAGATACGCAGTATTTT. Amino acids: CASSSRLAGTDTQYF. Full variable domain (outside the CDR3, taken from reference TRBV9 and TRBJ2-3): DSGVTQTPKHLITATGQRVTLRCSPRSGDLSVYWYQQSLDQGLQFLIQYYNGEERAKGNILERFSAQQFPDLHSELNLSSLELGDSALYFCASSSRLAGTDTQYFGPGTRLTVL.

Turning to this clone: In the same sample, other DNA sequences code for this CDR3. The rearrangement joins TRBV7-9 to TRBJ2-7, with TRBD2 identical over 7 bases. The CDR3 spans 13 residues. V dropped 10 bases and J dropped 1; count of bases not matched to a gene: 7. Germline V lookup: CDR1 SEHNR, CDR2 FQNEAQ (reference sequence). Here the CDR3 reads CATRPGGSYEQYF. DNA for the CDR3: TGTGCCACTCGGCCCGGGGGGTCCTACGAGCAGTACTTC.

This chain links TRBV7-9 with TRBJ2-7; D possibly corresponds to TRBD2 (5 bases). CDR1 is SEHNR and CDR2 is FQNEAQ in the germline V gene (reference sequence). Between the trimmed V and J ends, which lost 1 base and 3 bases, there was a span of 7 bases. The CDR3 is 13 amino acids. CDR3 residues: CASSLGGIYEQYF. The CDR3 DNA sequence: TGTGCCAGCAGCTTAGGAGGGATCTACGAGCAGTACTTC. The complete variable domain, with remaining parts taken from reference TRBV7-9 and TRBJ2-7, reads DTGVSQNPRHKITKRGQNVTFRCDPISEHNRLYWYRQTLGQGPEFLTYFQNEAQLEKSRLLSDRFSAERPKGSFSTLEIQRTEQGDSAMYLCASSLGGIYEQYFGPGTRLTVT.

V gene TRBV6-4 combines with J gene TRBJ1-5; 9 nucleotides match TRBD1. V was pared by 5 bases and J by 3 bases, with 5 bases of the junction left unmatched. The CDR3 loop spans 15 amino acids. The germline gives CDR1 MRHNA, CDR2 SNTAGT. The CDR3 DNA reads TGTGCCAGCAGTCCTGACAGGGGGTCCAATCAGCCCCAGCATTTT. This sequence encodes CASSPDRGSNQPQHF.

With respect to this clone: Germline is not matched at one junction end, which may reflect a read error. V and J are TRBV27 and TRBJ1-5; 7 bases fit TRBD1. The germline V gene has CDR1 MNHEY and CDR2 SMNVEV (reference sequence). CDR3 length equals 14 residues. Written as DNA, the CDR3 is TGTGCCAGCAGTACTAACAGGGGCAATCAGCCCCGGCATTTT. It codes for CASSTNRGNQPRHF.

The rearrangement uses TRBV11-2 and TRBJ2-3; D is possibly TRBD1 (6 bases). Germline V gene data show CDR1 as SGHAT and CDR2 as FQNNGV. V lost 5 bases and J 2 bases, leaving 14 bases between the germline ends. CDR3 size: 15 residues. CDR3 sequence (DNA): TGTGCCAGCAGCCGCTTGGGGGCCAACACAGATACGCAGTATTTT. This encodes CASSRLGANTDTQYF.

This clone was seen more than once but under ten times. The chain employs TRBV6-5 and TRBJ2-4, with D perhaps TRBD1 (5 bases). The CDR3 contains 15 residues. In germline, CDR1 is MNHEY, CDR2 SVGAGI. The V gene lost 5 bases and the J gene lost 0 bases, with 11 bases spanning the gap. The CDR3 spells CASSQGSRAKNIQYF. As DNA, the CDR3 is TGTGCCAGCAGTCAGGGATCCCGAGCCAAAAACATTCAGTACTTC.

CDR3 amino acids: CASSRTGAGAYEQYF. The CDR3 DNA is TGTGCCAGCAGCCGGACAGGTGCCGGGGCCTACGAGCAGTACTTC. The rearrangement links TRBV7-9 to TRBJ2-7, with TRBD1 matching 7 bases. CDR3 size: 15 residues. Germline V gene lookup returns CDR1 SEHNR and CDR2 FQNEAQ (reference sequence). Losses at the gene ends were 5 bases for V and 2 bases for J; bases not matched to a gene: 9.

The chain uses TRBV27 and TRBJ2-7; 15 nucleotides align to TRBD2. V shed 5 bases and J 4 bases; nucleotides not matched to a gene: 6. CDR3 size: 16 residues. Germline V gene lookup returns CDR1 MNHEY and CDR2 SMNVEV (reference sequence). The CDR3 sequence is CASSKGLAGGSYEQYF. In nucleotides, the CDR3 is TGTGCCAGCAGTAAGGGACTAGCGGGGGGTAGTTACGAGCAGTACTTC.

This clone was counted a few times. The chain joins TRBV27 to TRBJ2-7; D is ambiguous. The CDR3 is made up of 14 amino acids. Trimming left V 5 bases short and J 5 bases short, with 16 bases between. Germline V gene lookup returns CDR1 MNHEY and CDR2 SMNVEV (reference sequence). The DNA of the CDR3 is TGTGCCAGCAGTCCATACCTAGGTTGGCACGAGCAGTACTTC. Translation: CASSPYLGWHEQYF.

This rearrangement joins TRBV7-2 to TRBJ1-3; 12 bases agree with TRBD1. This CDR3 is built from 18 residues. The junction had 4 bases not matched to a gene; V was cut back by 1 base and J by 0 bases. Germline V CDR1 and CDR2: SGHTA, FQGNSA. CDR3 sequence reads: CASSLDGTGGGSGNTIYF. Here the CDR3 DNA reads TGTGCCAGCAGCTTAGATGGGACAGGGGGCGGCTCTGGAAACACCATATATTTT.

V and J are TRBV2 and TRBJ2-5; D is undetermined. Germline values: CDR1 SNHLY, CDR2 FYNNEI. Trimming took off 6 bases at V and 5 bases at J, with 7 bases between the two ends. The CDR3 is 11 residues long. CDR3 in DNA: TGTGCCAGCAGATACTCCGAGACCCAGTACTTC. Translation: CASRYSETQYF.

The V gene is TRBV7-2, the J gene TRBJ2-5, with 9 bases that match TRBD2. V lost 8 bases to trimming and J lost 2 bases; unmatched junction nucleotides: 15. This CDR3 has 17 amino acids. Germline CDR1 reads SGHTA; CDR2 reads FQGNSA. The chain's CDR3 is CASAWGSGSKGQETQYF. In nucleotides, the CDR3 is TGTGCCAGCGCTTGGGGTAGCGGGAGTAAGGGACAAGAGACCCAGTACTTC.

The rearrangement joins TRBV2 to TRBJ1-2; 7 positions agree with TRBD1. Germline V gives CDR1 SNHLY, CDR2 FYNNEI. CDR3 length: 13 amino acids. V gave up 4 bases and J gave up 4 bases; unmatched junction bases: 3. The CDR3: CASSAGGFYGYTF. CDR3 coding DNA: TGTGCCAGCAGTGCAGGGGGATTCTATGGCTACACCTTC.

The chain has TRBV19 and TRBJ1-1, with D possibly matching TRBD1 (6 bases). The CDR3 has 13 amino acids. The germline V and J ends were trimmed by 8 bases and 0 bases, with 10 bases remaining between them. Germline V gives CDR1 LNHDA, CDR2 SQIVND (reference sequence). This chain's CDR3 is CASSDRMNTEAFF. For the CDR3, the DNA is TGTGCCAGTTCGGACAGAATGAACACTGAAGCTTTCTTT.

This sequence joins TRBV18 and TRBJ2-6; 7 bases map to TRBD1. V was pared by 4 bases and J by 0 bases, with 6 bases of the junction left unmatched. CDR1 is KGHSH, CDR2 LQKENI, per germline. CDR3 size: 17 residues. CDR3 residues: CASSQEGGGSGANVLTF. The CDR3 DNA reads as TGTGCCAGCTCACAGGAAGGGGGCGGCTCTGGGGCCAACGTCCTGACTTTC.